This T cell receptor (beta chain) was obtained from a study of low-dose radiotherapy and immunotherapy resistance in tumors. With TRAV- and TRBV-specific primers, first-strand cDNA was made, covering the alpha and beta chains. Amplification of TCRs used a constant-region primer and V-primer adapter for around 18 PCR cycles. From the reads, TCRdb called clonotypes with MiXCR, one entry per CDR3 protein. Here the sample spans approximately 89,000 distinct CDR3 sequences, about 20% being singletons. Ten or more counts support this clonotype. Documented time point: before trial treatment. V was clipped by 6 bases and J by 10 bases; unmatched bases: 3. CDR1 is MDHEN, CDR2 SYDVKM, per germline. The CDR3 totals 11 residues.

The sequenced sample was PBMCs, obtained before treatment. The chain carries TRBV28 and TRBJ2-1; 7 nucleotides agree with TRBD1. The sequence came from a male donor with prostate cancer. CDR3 sequence reads: CASSRDREQFF. The CDR3 bases are TGTGCCAGCAGCAGGGACAGAGAGCAGTTCTTC.